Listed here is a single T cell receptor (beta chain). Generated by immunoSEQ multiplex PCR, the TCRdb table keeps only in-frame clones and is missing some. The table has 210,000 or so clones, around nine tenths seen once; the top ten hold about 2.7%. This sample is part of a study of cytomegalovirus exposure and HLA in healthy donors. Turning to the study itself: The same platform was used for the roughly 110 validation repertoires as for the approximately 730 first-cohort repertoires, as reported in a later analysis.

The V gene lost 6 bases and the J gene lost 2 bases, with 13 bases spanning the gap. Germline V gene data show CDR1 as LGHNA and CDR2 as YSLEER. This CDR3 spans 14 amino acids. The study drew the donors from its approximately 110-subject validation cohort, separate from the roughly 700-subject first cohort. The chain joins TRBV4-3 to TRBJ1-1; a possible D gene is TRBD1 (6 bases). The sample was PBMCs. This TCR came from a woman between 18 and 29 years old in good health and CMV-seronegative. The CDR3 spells CASRQQGTNTEAFF. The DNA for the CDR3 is TGCGCCAGCAGGCAACAGGGTACAAACACTGAAGCTTTCTTT.